One T cell receptor beta chain is described in this entry. This record comes from a study of shared clonotypes between healthy human individuals. Roughly 30,000 T cell genomes (approximately 180 ng DNA) went into each sorted-subset replicate. Original analysis: ImmunoSEQ gave junction-only sequences without quality scores, so filtering differed. Produced via immunoSEQ multiplex PCR; TCRdb's table is partial and in-frame only. V and J calls and clone size are as listed in that table; D and trimming were resolved from the DNA. The table shows about 1.5 million clones, with 95% to 99% occurring only once. Donors were Caucasian adults residing in Nashville, Tennessee, USA. CD4+ cells were split into CD45RA+ naive and CD45RA-negative memory subsets. The CDR3 totals 17 residues. V lost 3 bases to trimming and J lost 6 bases, with 21 bases between them. CDR1 is KGHSH and CDR2 is LQKENI in the germline V gene.

This sequence originates from a man aged 25 to 40 in good health. The sequencing sample was made of naive CD4+ T cells sorted from blood. Subset denoted: CD45RA+ positively selected. V usage is TRBV18 and J usage is TRBJ2-1; a possible D gene is TRBD2 (6 bases). CDR3 sequence (DNA): TGTGCCAGCTCACCCCGATCTAACGGGAGATTTCGCAATGAGCAGTTCTTC. It specifies CASSPRSNGRFRNEQFF.